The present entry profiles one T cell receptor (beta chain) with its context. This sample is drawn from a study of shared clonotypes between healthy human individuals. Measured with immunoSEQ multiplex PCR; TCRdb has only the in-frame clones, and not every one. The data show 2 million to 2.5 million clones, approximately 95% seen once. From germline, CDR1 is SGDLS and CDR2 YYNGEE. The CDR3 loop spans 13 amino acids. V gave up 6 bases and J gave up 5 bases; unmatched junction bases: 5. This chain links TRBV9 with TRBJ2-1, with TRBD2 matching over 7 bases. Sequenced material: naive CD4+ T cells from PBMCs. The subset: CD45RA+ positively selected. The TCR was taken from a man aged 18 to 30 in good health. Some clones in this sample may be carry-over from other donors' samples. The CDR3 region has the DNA TGTGCCAGCAAGGGCGGGGGAGACAATGAGCAGTTCTTC. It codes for CASKGGGDNEQFF.